The 10 T cell receptor beta chains reported below all come from one sample, sequenced in a study of Ad26.COV2.S vaccination and SARS-CoV-2 variants. Sequencing was performed with immunoSEQ multiplex PCR; in TCRdb, only in-frame clones are kept and a portion is missing. The table lists 350,000 to 500,000 clones, roughly 88% of them singletons. The treatment denotes: some 20 received Ad26.COV2.S at low or high dose, single or two shots; about 5 received placebo; per-sample allocation not given. Sampling was done on day 63 after the first vaccine or placebo injection. The input for sequencing was peripheral blood, taken in a trial of Ad26.COV2.S vaccine versus placebo. These TCRs come from a person aged 18 to 59 who received the Ad26.COV2.S COVID-19 vaccine or a placebo.

Remarks on this clone: This same CDR3 is encoded by further DNA sequences in the sample. The rearrangement joins TRBV11-2 to TRBJ2-1; 10 bases fit TRBD1. Germline loops: CDR1 SGHAT, CDR2 FQNNGV. V was pared by 1 base and J by 4 bases, with 1 base of the junction left unmatched. The CDR3 contains 15 residues. CDR3: CASSLGQGAYNEQFF. In nucleotides, the CDR3 is TGTGCCAGCAGCTTAGGACAGGGGGCATACAATGAGCAGTTCTTC.

This rearrangement joins TRBV6-5 to TRBJ1-4; D not certain. Trimming took off 6 bases at V and 11 bases at J, with 16 bases between the two ends. The CDR3 extends over 13 amino acids. Germline CDR1 and CDR2: MNHEY and SVGAGI. The CDR3 reads CASSITKTGKLFF. The CDR3, as DNA: TGTGCCAGCAGCATAACCAAGACCGGGAAACTGTTTTTT.

The chain couples TRBV11-2 to TRBJ2-1; 9 bases match TRBD1. Per the germline V gene, CDR1 is SGHAT and CDR2 is FQNNGV. This CDR3 has 15 amino acids. V lost 5 bases, J lost 6 bases, and 8 bases stayed unmatched. DNA for the CDR3: TGTGCCAGCAGCCTAAGGACAGGGGAGGTCAATGAGCAGTTCTTC. Translating it yields CASSLRTGEVNEQFF.

CDR3 bases: TGCGCCAGCAGCCAAGTGGCGGACAGGGCTTACGAGCAGTACTTC. It is translated as CASSQVADRAYEQYF. The V call is TRBV4-1, the J call TRBJ2-7; 8 nucleotides agree with TRBD1. Germline CDR1 is MGHRA and CDR2 is YSYEKL. The CDR3 has 15 amino acids. J was trimmed by 4 bases and V by 1 base; bases with no gene match: 6.

The J gene is TRBJ2-2, the V gene TRBV4-1; 8 nucleotides agree with TRBD2. Trimming removed 2 bases from V and 0 bases from J; junction bases left unmatched: 5. Looked up from germline, CDR1 is MGHRA and CDR2 is YSYEKL. The CDR3 loop spans 17 amino acids. CDR3: CASSQIRGGSNTGELFF. The CDR3 bases are TGCGCCAGCAGCCAAATCCGGGGGGGATCGAACACCGGGGAGCTGTTTTTT.

The V gene is TRBV5-4, the J gene TRBJ2-5; no clear D gene. The CDR3 is made up of 14 amino acids. The germline V gene encodes CDR1 SGHNT and CDR2 YYREEE (reference sequence). V was trimmed by 1 base and J by 1 base, leaving 8 bases between them. The CDR3 DNA sequence: TGTGCCAGCAGCTTGAGGACGGCCCAAGAGACCCAGTACTTC. Residues: CASSLRTAQETQYF.

The J gene is TRBJ1-2, the V gene TRBV4-3; 9 bases are a match to TRBD1. CDR1 is LGHNA and CDR2 is YSLEER in the germline V gene. J was trimmed by 8 bases and V by 1 base; bases with no gene match: 14. This CDR3 has 17 amino acids. CDR3: CASSQAPPGQGVQGYTF. Here the CDR3 DNA reads TGCGCCAGCAGCCAAGCCCCACCGGGACAGGGAGTACAAGGCTACACCTTC.

The chain links TRBV19 to TRBJ1-3; D unclear. The CDR3 runs 16 residues. The germline CDR1 and CDR2 sequences are LNHDA and SQIVND (reference sequence). Trimming took off 7 bases at V and 0 bases at J, with 16 bases between the two ends. The CDR3 region is CASTPFQDPSGNTIYF. The CDR3 DNA reads TGTGCCAGTACCCCATTCCAGGACCCCTCTGGAAACACCATATATTTT.

The chain carries TRBV9 and TRBJ2-3; D possibly corresponds to TRBD2 (6 bases). Trimming shortened V by 5 bases and J by 3 bases, and 19 bases separated the two germline ends. Germline CDR1 SGDLS, CDR2 YYNGEE. CDR3 length: 16 residues. The CDR3 coding sequence is TGTGCCAGCAGGCGTAGGTCCGGGGGAGGAACAGATACGCAGTATTTT. Translated: CASRRRSGGGTDTQYF. The variable domain in full, completed from reference TRBV9 and TRBJ2-3, reads DSGVTQTPKHLITATGQRVTLRCSPRSGDLSVYWYQQSLDQGLQFLIQYYNGEERAKGNILERFSAQQFPDLHSELNLSSLELGDSALYFCASRRRSGGGTDTQYFGPGTRLTVL.

V usage is TRBV5-8 and J usage is TRBJ1-4; 10 positions agree with TRBD1. Germline CDR1 reads SGHTS; CDR2 reads YDEGEE. CDR3 size: 14 residues. V shed 4 bases and J 10 bases; nucleotides not matched to a gene: 7. The CDR3 nucleotides are TGTGCCAGCAGCCCGGGACAGGGGCTCGGAAAACTGTTTTTT. Translating it yields CASSPGQGLGKLFF.